These 27 T cell receptor beta chains share one sample of origin, sequenced in a study of blood T cell repertoires in COVID-19. The repertoire was sequenced with immunoSEQ multiplex PCR; TCRdb's copy has only in-frame clones and lacks some. Here the sample spans over 150,000 clones, 84% being singletons. Sequencing was performed on PBMCs or T cells enriched from blood (not recorded which). These receptors all come from a man between 45 and 60 years old who had recovered from COVID-19.

The chain uses TRBV7-9 and TRBJ2-1; 7 positions match TRBD2. The germline V gene encodes CDR1 SEHNR and CDR2 FQNEAQ (reference sequence). The CDR3 is made up of 16 amino acids. The ends lost 0 bases at V and 1 base at J; junction bases unmatched: 3. CDR3 coding DNA: TGTGCCAGCAGCTTAGCCTGGCGGGGGTCCTACAATGAGCAGTTCTTC. Protein: CASSLAWRGSYNEQFF.

Here the CDR3 DNA reads TGTGCCAGCAGCTTAGGCGGCGGGACTAATGAAAAACTGTTTTTT. This encodes CASSLGGGTNEKLFF. The V call is TRBV11-3, the J call TRBJ1-4, with unresolved D. V lost 1 base and J 2 bases, leaving 8 bases between the germline ends. This CDR3 has 15 amino acids. The germline V gene encodes CDR1 SGHNT and CDR2 YENEEA.

The gene calls are TRBV5-6 and TRBJ1-1; TRBD1 matches 7 bases. The germline V gene has CDR1 SGHDT and CDR2 YYEEEE. Trimming cost V 4 bases and J 5 bases; bases outside gene matches: 8. The CDR3 extends over 14 amino acids. The CDR3 protein is CASSNTGVWTEAFF. The CDR3 region has the DNA TGTGCCAGCAGCAATACAGGGGTATGGACTGAAGCTTTCTTT.

The chain carries TRBV30 and TRBJ1-5; 7 nucleotides match TRBD1. The trim removed 5 bases at V and 4 bases at J, leaving 5 bases unmatched. The CDR3 has 13 amino acids. The germline gives CDR1 GTSNPN, CDR2 SVGIG (reference sequence). As DNA, the CDR3 is TGTGCCTGGCGTGGACAGGCGAATCAGCCCCAGCATTTT. This translates into CAWRGQANQPQHF. Drawing the rest from reference TRBV30 and TRBJ1-5, the complete variable domain is SQTIHQWPATLVQPVGSPLSLECTVEGTSNPNLYWYRQAAGRGLQLLFYSVGIGQISSEVPQNLSASRPQDRQFILSSKKLLLSDSGFYLCAWRGQANQPQHFGDGTRLSIL.

This clone appeared a single time. This chain connects TRBV7-2 to TRBJ2-3; 9 nucleotides match TRBD2. This CDR3 is built from 14 residues. The germline V gene has CDR1 SGHTA and CDR2 FQGNSA. The V and J ends lost 6 bases and 6 bases, in that order; junction bases with no gene match: 7. CDR3 region: CASSQAGGLDTQYF. The CDR3 nucleotides are TGTGCCAGCAGTCAAGCGGGGGGCTTGGATACGCAGTATTTT.

V usage is TRBV5-1 and J usage is TRBJ2-1; 12 positions match TRBD2. Germline V gene sequence: CDR1 SGHRS, CDR2 YFSETQ. The CDR3 consists of 15 residues. J was trimmed by 4 bases and V by 4 bases; bases with no gene match: 3. CDR3 nucleotides: TGCGCCAGCAGCACAGGACTAGCGGGGTACAATGAGCAGTTCTTC. Residues: CASSTGLAGYNEQFF.

V is TRBV3-1 (or the pseudogene TRBV3-2) and J is TRBJ1-2; TRBD1 might be the D (6 bases). Per germline, CDR1 LGHDT and CDR2 YNNKEL (reference sequence). With 3 bases removed from V and 4 bases from J, the gap between germline ends came to 9 bases. This CDR3 contains 13 residues. CDR3: CASSHNRAYGYTF. The CDR3 coding sequence is TGTGCCAGCAGCCACAACAGGGCCTATGGCTACACCTTC.

The V and J genes are TRBV27 and TRBJ2-3, with 9 nucleotides matching TRBD1. The CDR3 consists of 18 residues. The J segment lost 8 bases and the V segment lost 4 bases, leaving 19 bases of the junction unmatched. CDR1 and CDR2 (germline): MNHEY, SMNVEV (reference sequence). The CDR3 protein is CASSSNRDRATSFTTQYF. CDR3 sequence (DNA): TGTGCCAGCAGTTCAAACCGGGACAGGGCGACTAGCTTCACTACGCAGTATTTT.

The chain joins TRBV11-3 to TRBJ1-1; tentatively, D is TRBD1 (5 bases). The V end was cut by 3 bases, the J end by 1 base, with 9 bases between. Germline CDR1 reads SGHNT; CDR2 reads YENEEA. The CDR3 covers 14 residues. CDR3 DNA sequence: TGTGCCAGCAGCTTGGCAGGGCAGAACACTGAAGCTTTCTTT. It yields the protein CASSLAGQNTEAFF.

V gene TRBV7-8 combines with J gene TRBJ1-1; D ambiguous. The CDR3 is made up of 12 amino acids. V was cut by 3 bases and J by 2 bases, with 4 bases left in between. Germline V gene data show CDR1 as SGHVS and CDR2 as FQNEAQ. In DNA, the CDR3 is TGTGCCAGCAGCTTCCTAAACACTGAAGCTTTCTTT. It specifies CASSFLNTEAFF.

The CDR3 is CASTNSQGGNEQFF. CDR3 in DNA: TGTGCCAGCACAAACAGCCAGGGGGGCAATGAGCAGTTCTTC. V gene TRBV6-5 combines with J gene TRBJ2-1; maybe TRBD1 (7 bases). The ends were cut back, 7 bases at V and 6 bases at J, with 16 bases in the middle. The CDR3 has 14 residues. Germline CDR1 reads MNHEY; CDR2 reads SVGAGI.

The rearrangement uses TRBV12-3 or TRBV12-4 and TRBJ1-2, with TRBD1 as a possible D gene (5 bases). The V and J ends lost 4 bases and 4 bases respectively, with 10 bases between them. The CDR3 is 13 amino acids. CDR3 protein: CASSSGPSYGYTF. The CDR3 DNA reads TGTGCCAGCAGTTCAGGGCCGAGCTATGGCTACACCTTC.

The chain has TRBV5-8 and TRBJ1-5; TRBD1 matches at 12 bases. V gave up 4 bases and J gave up 7 bases; unmatched junction bases: 3. This CDR3 comprises 14 residues. CDR1 and CDR2 (germline): SGHTS, YDEGEE. The CDR3 nucleotides are TGTGCCAGCAGCCGGGACAGGGGGCTGCAGCCCCAGCATTTT. It yields the protein CASSRDRGLQPQHF.

CDR3 residues: CASSTQGVETQYF. The DNA for the CDR3 is TGTGCCAGCAGCACACAGGGGGTTGAGACCCAGTACTTC. This chain uses TRBV7-2 with TRBJ2-5; 8 bases map to TRBD1. Germline-derived CDR1 and CDR2 are SGHTA and FQGNSA. V trimming: 5 bases; J trimming: 5 bases; junction bases outside the gene matches: 4. The CDR3 is 13 residues long.

This clone was seen only once. The chain uses TRBV10-3 and TRBJ1-1; unclear D gene. Germline values: CDR1 ENHRY, CDR2 SYGVKD. The CDR3 has 11 residues. V was clipped by 6 bases and J by 11 bases, with 13 bases between them. CDR3: CAIRADWWAFF. CDR3 in DNA: TGTGCCATCAGGGCGGACTGGTGGGCTTTCTTT.

This chain joins TRBV4-2 and TRBJ2-5; tentatively, D is TRBD2 (6 bases). With 2 bases removed from V and 11 bases from J, the gap between germline ends came to 12 bases. From germline, CDR1 is LGHNA and CDR2 YNFKEQ. This CDR3 contains 12 residues. The CDR3 here is CASSQRTGDQYF. The DNA of the CDR3 is TGTGCCAGCAGCCAAAGGACGGGGGATCAGTACTTC.

The chain couples TRBV4-2 to TRBJ1-3; possible D gene TRBD1, 5 bases. V was shortened by 1 base and J by 0 bases, with 10 bases between the two germline ends. Germline V lookup: CDR1 LGHNA, CDR2 YNFKEQ. CDR3 length: 16 residues. CDR3 nucleotide sequence: TGTGCCAGCAGCCAAGGCGGGGCCGGCTCTGGAAACACCATATATTTT. Translation gives CASSQGGAGSGNTIYF.

V is TRBV5-1 and J is TRBJ1-6, with 8 bases identical to TRBD1. The germline CDR1 and CDR2 sequences are SGHRS and YFSETQ. This CDR3 is built from 16 residues. The V segment lost 5 bases and the J segment 3 bases; nucleotides outside the gene matches: 7. Here the CDR3 DNA reads TGCGCCAGCAGTTCGGACAGGGCTGACTATAATTCACCCCTCCACTTT. Protein product: CASSSDRADYNSPLHF. Full variable domain (outside the CDR3, taken from reference TRBV5-1 and TRBJ1-6): KAGVTQTPRYLIKTRGQQVTLSCSPISGHRSVSWYQQTPGQGLQFLFEYFSETQRNKGNFPGRFSGRQFSNSRSEMNVSTLELGDSALYLCASSSDRADYNSPLHFGNGTRLTVT.

The sample holds a few counts of this clone. The rearrangement joins TRBV10-3 to TRBJ2-7; 11 nucleotides agree with TRBD1. Germline CDR1 and CDR2: ENHRY and SYGVKD. J lost 3 bases, V lost 4 bases, and 2 bases had no gene match. CDR3 length equals 14 residues. CDR3 amino acids: CAISAGTGGYEQYF. CDR3 sequence (DNA): TGTGCCATCAGTGCCGGGACAGGGGGCTACGAGCAGTACTTC.

This clone was seen only a few times. V and J are TRBV4-1 and TRBJ1-2, with 9 positions matching TRBD1. The germline gives CDR1 MGHRA, CDR2 YSYEKL. The CDR3 loop spans 14 amino acids. The trim removed 8 bases at V and 4 bases at J, leaving 8 bases unmatched. CDR3 bases: TGCGCCAGCGGAGGGGACAGGGCTCCCTATGGCTACACCTTC. Its translation: CASGGDRAPYGYTF.

The chain links TRBV21-1 to TRBJ1-5. TRBV21-1 is a pseudogene locus. CDR3 length: 15 residues. The CDR3 DNA sequence: TGTGCCAGCAGCAAGAAAGCGCAGACCAATCAGCCCCAGCATTTT. It codes for CASSKKAQTNQPQHF.

The chain combines TRBV10-3 with TRBJ1-6; D unclear. This CDR3 has 15 amino acids. Germline V gene data show CDR1 as ENHRY and CDR2 as SYGVKD. The V end was cut by 3 bases, the J end by 0 bases, with 6 bases between. The CDR3 sequence is CAISDGSSYNSPLHF. CDR3 sequence (DNA): TGTGCCATCAGTGACGGGAGCTCCTATAATTCACCCCTCCACTTT.

The gene calls are TRBV4-2 and TRBJ2-7, with 10 bases that match TRBD1. CDR3 length equals 15 residues. V shed 1 base, J shed 5 bases, and the junction held 5 bases outside the gene matches. Per germline, CDR1 LGHNA and CDR2 YNFKEQ. The CDR3 bases are TGTGCCAGCAGCCAAGTAGGGACAGGGGCTAACGAGCAGTACTTC. This translates into CASSQVGTGANEQYF.

The rearrangement uses TRBV4-2 and TRBJ2-7, with 11 bases that match TRBD2. Germline loops: CDR1 LGHNA, CDR2 YNFKEQ. Trimming removed 2 bases from V and 4 bases from J; junction bases left unmatched: 4. This CDR3 contains 15 residues. The CDR3 region is CASSQLAGGKYEQYF. DNA for the CDR3: TGTGCCAGCAGCCAATTAGCGGGGGGGAAGTACGAGCAGTACTTC.

This sequence joins TRBV2 and TRBJ2-1; TRBD2 matches 9 bases. The V gene's germline CDR1 is SNHLY and CDR2 FYNNEI. CDR3 length equals 16 residues. Losses at the gene ends were 1 base for V and 3 bases for J; bases not matched to a gene: 4. CDR3 DNA: TGTGCCAGCAGTGAAGTGAGACTAGCGGTCTACAATGAGCAGTTCTTC. This translates into CASSEVRLAVYNEQFF.

The chain employs TRBV30 and TRBJ2-3, with TRBD1 identical over 7 bases. J was trimmed by 1 base and V by 3 bases; bases with no gene match: 7. This CDR3 spans 15 amino acids. Germline-derived CDR1 and CDR2 are GTSNPN and SVGIG (reference sequence). CDR3 DNA: TGTGCCTGGAGCCATCGGACAGGAGGCACAGATACGCAGTATTTT. Translation gives CAWSHRTGGTDTQYF.

Details on this clone: The sample carries other DNA sequences with the same CDR3. The chain uses TRBV18 and TRBJ1-1; D not certain. This CDR3 is 12 amino acids long. Germline-derived CDR1 and CDR2 are KGHSH and LQKENI. V was trimmed by 0 bases and J by 6 bases, leaving 5 bases between them. This chain's CDR3 is CASSPPGSEAFF. In DNA form, the CDR3 reads TGTGCCAGCTCACCACCGGGCTCTGAAGCTTTCTTT.